The 23 T cell receptor beta chains presented below share a single source sample, sequenced in a study of blood T cell repertoires in COVID-19. Method: immunoSEQ multiplex PCR; TCRdb's copy keeps in-frame clones and lacks some. The table shows some 100,000 clones, with approximately 81% occurring only once. The sequenced sample was peripheral blood. The source is a woman aged 70-85 years with active or convalescent COVID-19.

This clone was seen a handful of times. J is TRBJ1-1 and V is TRBV20-1; a possible D gene is TRBD1 (6 bases). Germline lookup yields CDR1 DFQATT and CDR2 SNEGSKA (reference sequence). The V and J ends lost 3 bases and 0 bases respectively, with 20 bases between them. The CDR3 consists of 17 residues. The CDR3 spells CSASRGPLDSLNTEAFF. The CDR3 DNA reads as TGCAGTGCTAGTCGGGGCCCCCTGGACAGTTTGAACACTGAAGCTTTCTTT.

The rearrangement links TRBV28 to TRBJ1-5, with D tentatively TRBD1 (5 bases). Looked up from germline, CDR1 is MDHEN and CDR2 is SYDVKM. This CDR3 has 11 amino acids. The ends were cut back, 7 bases at V and 11 bases at J, with 12 bases in the middle. The CDR3 region has the DNA TGTGCCAGCAAATCAGGGAAGTCCCAGCATTTT. Its protein product is CASKSGKSQHF.

This sequence joins TRBV6-2 or TRBV6-3 and TRBJ1-2, with 7 bases fitting TRBD1. V was clipped by 6 bases and J by 2 bases; unmatched bases: 3. The CDR3 has 13 residues. Germline CDR1 MNHEY, CDR2 SVGEGT. The CDR3 loop is CASSPGQNYGYTF. In DNA form, the CDR3 reads TGTGCCAGCAGCCCGGGACAGAACTATGGCTACACCTTC.

V is TRBV30 and J is TRBJ2-5; TRBD2 is a possible D gene (6 bases). V dropped 4 bases and J dropped 2 bases, with 23 bases sitting between them. From germline, CDR1 is GTSNPN and CDR2 SVGIG (reference sequence). There are 17 residues in the CDR3. The CDR3 DNA follows: TGTGCCTGGAACCCTCCCCCGACTAGGAACCCTCAAGAGACCCAGTACTTC. Amino acid sequence: CAWNPPPTRNPQETQYF.

This chain joins TRBV18 and TRBJ2-1, with D perhaps TRBD1 (5 bases). CDR1 and CDR2 (germline): KGHSH, LQKENI. The CDR3 spans 15 residues. V lost 6 bases and J lost 3, with 15 bases in between. The DNA for the CDR3 is TGTGCCAGCTCCGAAGGGGCAGCGATCTACAATGAGCAGTTCTTC. It encodes CASSEGAAIYNEQFF.

The genes are TRBV7-9 and TRBJ2-1, with D perhaps matching TRBD1 (8 bases). CDR1 and CDR2 from the germline V gene are SEHNR and FQNEAQ (reference sequence). V dropped 5 bases and J dropped 4 bases, with 18 bases sitting between them. CDR3 length: 16 amino acids. The CDR3 sequence: CASSTFGQGGYNEQFF. In DNA form, the CDR3 reads TGTGCCAGCAGCACCTTCGGACAGGGAGGGTACAATGAGCAGTTCTTC. Using reference TRBV7-9 and TRBJ2-1 for the parts outside the CDR3, the full variable domain is DTGVSQNPRHKITKRGQNVTFRCDPISEHNRLYWYRQTLGQGPEFLTYFQNEAQLEKSRLLSDRFSAERPKGSFSTLEIQRTEQGDSAMYLCASSTFGQGGYNEQFFGPGTRLTVL.

The chain links TRBV19 to TRBJ1-1, with D maybe TRBD1 (5 bases). CDR3 length: 13 amino acids. Germline V gene data show CDR1 as LNHDA and CDR2 as SQIVND (reference sequence). CDR3 loop: CASLRQLPTEAFF. The DNA for the CDR3 is TGTGCATCCCTCCGACAGCTCCCCACTGAAGCTTTCTTT.

The chain combines TRBV18 with TRBJ1-6; D is unclear. Germline-derived CDR1 and CDR2 are KGHSH and LQKENI. This CDR3 spans 16 amino acids. Trimming cost V 3 bases and J 7 bases, with 16 bases left between them. The CDR3, as DNA: TGTGCCAGCTCACCTCCCGGGATTTCTGGGAATTCACCCCTCCACTTT. Translating it yields CASSPPGISGNSPLHF.

The chain combines TRBV7-8 with TRBJ2-2; 8 bases align to TRBD2. This CDR3 has 16 residues. Trimming at V came to 1 base and at J to 0 bases, leaving 1 base not matched to a gene. Per the germline V gene, CDR1 is SGHVS and CDR2 is FQNEAQ. CDR3 protein: CASSLVGGANTGELFF. The CDR3 DNA is TGTGCCAGCAGCTTAGTCGGGGGGGCGAACACCGGGGAGCTGTTTTTT.

V and J are TRBV9 and TRBJ2-5, with 8 positions matching TRBD2. With 4 bases clipped from V and 4 bases from J, the junction kept 9 bases outside the gene matches. Per the germline V gene, CDR1 is SGDLS and CDR2 is YYNGEE. The CDR3 contains 15 residues. The DNA for the CDR3 is TGTGCCAGCAGCCCCCGGGAGGGGGGCGGAGAGACCCAGTACTTC. Encoded protein: CASSPREGGGETQYF.

Here the CDR3 DNA reads TGTGCCAGCAGACAGGGACCGAACACTGAAGCTTTCTTT. Translated: CASRQGPNTEAFF. The chain employs TRBV2 and TRBJ1-1; D might be TRBD1 (6 bases). The CDR3 length is 13 residues. The V end lost 6 bases, the J end lost 1 base, and 9 bases lay between the germline ends. Germline V CDR1 and CDR2: SNHLY, FYNNEI.

The chain combines TRBV2 with TRBJ1-1; D gene uncertain. CDR3 length: 20 amino acids. Deletions cut 7 bases from V and 5 bases from J, with 35 bases between. Germline CDR1 is SNHLY and CDR2 is FYNNEI. CDR3 sequence reads: CASKLSSSGLVGTRRTEAFF. For the CDR3, the DNA is TGTGCCAGCAAGCTGAGTAGTAGCGGCCTTGTGGGTACAAGGCGGACTGAAGCTTTCTTT.

The gene calls are TRBV5-8 and TRBJ1-4; 7 bases align to TRBD1. The CDR3 covers 15 residues. Germline CDR1 SGHTS, CDR2 YDEGEE. Trimming removed 2 bases from V and 5 bases from J; junction bases left unmatched: 6. CDR3 loop: CASSFTGTVNEKLFF. DNA for the CDR3: TGTGCCAGCAGCTTTACCGGGACAGTGAATGAAAAACTGTTTTTT.

The gene calls are TRBV25-1 and TRBJ2-2; TRBD1 matches 8 bases. The length of the CDR3 is 15 residues. Germline V gene lookup returns CDR1 MGHDK and CDR2 SYGVNS. V was clipped by 3 bases and J by 4 bases; unmatched bases: 4. The chain's CDR3 is CASSDPGQATGELFF. In DNA form, the CDR3 reads TGTGCCAGCAGTGATCCGGGACAGGCCACCGGGGAGCTGTTTTTT.

The chain joins TRBV6-2 or TRBV6-3 to TRBJ2-3; 7 bases match TRBD2. The germline CDR1 and CDR2 sequences are MNHEY and SVGEGT. Trimming at V came to 2 bases and at J to 0 bases, leaving 5 bases not matched to a gene. The CDR3 covers 16 residues. Here the CDR3 reads CASSYEAGLSTDTQYF. DNA for the CDR3: TGTGCCAGCAGTTACGAAGCGGGGCTAAGCACAGATACGCAGTATTTT.

This rearrangement joins TRBV19 to TRBJ1-1; no clear D gene. Trimming removed 1 base from V and 8 bases from J, with 5 bases in between. Looked up from germline, CDR1 is LNHDA and CDR2 is SQIVND (reference sequence). The CDR3 totals 11 residues. The CDR3 nucleotides are TGTGCCAGTAGTATAGGCAGGGAAGCTTTCTTT. Encoded protein: CASSIGREAFF.

This rearrangement joins TRBV5-1 to TRBJ1-5, with D tentatively TRBD1 (6 bases). This CDR3 has 14 amino acids. Germline CDR1 reads SGHRS; CDR2 reads YFSETQ. V lost 2 bases and J 5 bases, leaving 11 bases between the germline ends. CDR3 sequence (DNA): TGCGCCAGCAGCTTCGGGGCAGGGGATCAGCCCCAGCATTTT. It translates to CASSFGAGDQPQHF.

The V gene is TRBV3-1 (or the pseudogene TRBV3-2), the J gene TRBJ2-3, with D possibly matching TRBD1 (5 bases). The CDR3 contains 14 residues. Between the trimmed V and J ends, which lost 1 base and 0 bases, there was a span of 5 bases. Germline loops: CDR1 LGHDT, CDR2 YNNKEL (reference sequence). The DNA of the CDR3 is TGTGCCAGCAGCCAAGCAGGGAGCACAGATACGCAGTATTTT. Translated: CASSQAGSTDTQYF.

The chain recombines TRBV2 with TRBJ1-3; no clear D gene. The CDR3 is made up of 14 amino acids. Germline V gene data show CDR1 as SNHLY and CDR2 as FYNNEI. The V end was cut by 7 bases, the J end by 0 bases, with 10 bases between. The chain's CDR3 is CASTRVLSGNTIYF. The CDR3 nucleotides are TGTGCCAGCACACGGGTACTCTCTGGAAACACCATATATTTT.

The chain is built from TRBV13 and TRBJ2-3; 13 bases are a match to TRBD2. Germline V gives CDR1 PRHDT, CDR2 FYEKMQ (reference sequence). The CDR3 is 17 residues long. J lost 1 base, V lost 5 bases, and 6 bases had no gene match. CDR3 DNA: TGTGCCAGCAGCCCCCGACTAGCGGGGGGTGGCACAGATACGCAGTATTTT. Its translation: CASSPRLAGGGTDTQYF.

The J gene is TRBJ2-3, the V gene TRBV9; D remains unclear. CDR1 and CDR2 (germline): SGDLS, YYNGEE. Trimming stripped 1 base from V and 6 bases from J, with 6 bases between. The CDR3 is 12 residues long. The CDR3 spells CASSVSRDTQYF. The DNA for the CDR3 is TGTGCCAGCAGCGTATCCCGGGATACGCAGTATTTT.

This sequence joins TRBV5-6 and TRBJ1-1, with D perhaps TRBD1 (5 bases). With 1 base removed from V and 10 bases from J, the gap between germline ends came to 11 bases. The germline CDR1 and CDR2 sequences are SGHDT and YYEEEE. This CDR3 is 12 amino acids long. CDR3 sequence (DNA): TGTGCCAGCAGCTTGAATGCGGGGGGAGCTTTCTTT. The encoded protein is CASSLNAGGAFF.

This chain connects TRBV28 to TRBJ1-4; 7 nucleotides agree with TRBD1. This CDR3 has 13 residues. Trimming took 8 bases from V and 5 from J; bases not matched to a gene: 5. The germline gives CDR1 MDHEN, CDR2 SYDVKM. Here the CDR3 DNA reads TGTGCCAGCTGCCAGGGGGAAAATGAAAAACTGTTTTTT. Translated: CASCQGENEKLFF.